A single sample is the source of the 27 T cell receptor beta chains below, sequenced in a study of T-cell memory formation after mild COVID-19. TCRdb analysed the 5' RACE reads with MiXCR anew, one entry per CDR3 protein. Altogether a few hundred thousand distinct CDR3 sequences are present, 16% being singletons, with the ten largest covering 22%. Sequencing input: PBMCs or a T cell subset sorted from them (not recorded which). The receptors derive from a man aged 18 to 30 who had mild COVID-19 (a few samples of this study predate the infection). Cell type and time point are not known.

The rearrangement links TRBV7-3 to TRBJ2-1, with 8 bases aligning to TRBD2. The CDR3 has 15 amino acids. Germline lookup yields CDR1 SGHTA and CDR2 FQGTGA. V gave up 4 bases and J gave up 9 bases; unmatched junction bases: 11. The CDR3 nucleotides are TGTGCCAGCAGCTGGGCGGGGGGCGCGTTGGGTGAGCAGTTCTTC. This encodes CASSWAGGALGEQFF.

This clonotype came up a few times. The chain couples TRBV2 to TRBJ2-1; D ambiguous. This CDR3 is 14 amino acids long. The germline gives CDR1 SNHLY, CDR2 FYNNEI. V lost 5 bases and J lost 7, with 15 bases in between. In DNA form, the CDR3 reads TGTGCCAGCAGTAGACCCCCGAGCCGAAATGAGCAGTTCTTC. It translates to CASSRPPSRNEQFF.

This sequence joins TRBV6-6 and TRBJ1-5; the D is unclear. The length of the CDR3 is 14 residues. Germline values: CDR1 MNHNY, CDR2 SVGAGI (reference sequence). Trimming shortened V by 7 bases and J by 3 bases, and 13 bases separated the two germline ends. For the CDR3, the DNA is TGTGCCAGCACCCCACATCCCTCCAATCAGCCCCAGCATTTT. It specifies CASTPHPSNQPQHF.

There are many counts of this clonotype. The chain uses TRBV12-3 or TRBV12-4 and TRBJ1-1; TRBD1 might be the D (6 bases). V lost 4 bases, J lost 4 bases, and 16 bases lay in between. There are 15 residues in the CDR3. CDR3 in DNA: TGTGCCAGCAGTTCGTACAGGGTAGGAAGCACTGAAGCTTTCTTT. This codes for CASSSYRVGSTEAFF.

The chain uses TRBV7-9 and TRBJ1-1; D is ambiguous. V was cut by 5 bases and J by 6 bases, with 7 bases left in between. Germline V gene lookup returns CDR1 SEHNR and CDR2 FQNEAQ (reference sequence). The CDR3 extends over 11 amino acids. The CDR3 region is CASSPGSEAFF. The CDR3 nucleotides read TGTGCCAGCAGCCCGGGGTCTGAAGCTTTCTTT.

This clonotype was seen at least ten times. CDR3 bases: TGTGCCAGCACCCTTGGGGACACTGAAGCTTTCTTT. Translation: CASTLGDTEAFF. The chain couples TRBV6-2 or TRBV6-3 to TRBJ1-1; D gene uncertain. V lost 7 bases to trimming and J lost 3 bases, with 9 bases between them. The CDR3 runs 12 residues. In germline, CDR1 is MNHEY, CDR2 SVGEGT.

The V call is TRBV28, the J call TRBJ2-1; 8 bases are shared with TRBD1. The V gene end was trimmed by 2 bases and the J gene end by 8 bases; junction bases not matched to a gene: 11. CDR1 is MDHEN, CDR2 SYDVKM, per germline. This CDR3 spans 16 amino acids. The CDR3 here is CASSLNSGQGDYEQFF. Here the CDR3 DNA reads TGTGCCAGCAGTTTAAATTCCGGACAGGGTGACTATGAGCAGTTCTTC.

The rearrangement uses TRBV7-9 and TRBJ1-2, with D possibly being TRBD1 (5 bases). Germline V gene sequence: CDR1 SEHNR, CDR2 FQNEAQ (reference sequence). V was cut by 3 bases and J by 4 bases, with 9 bases left in between. The CDR3 is made up of 13 amino acids. CDR3 amino acids: CASSFLQAYGYTF. CDR3 DNA: TGTGCCAGCAGCTTTCTACAGGCCTATGGCTACACCTTC.

The V gene is TRBV15, the J gene TRBJ2-7; tentative D call: TRBD2 (6 bases). The V end lost 3 bases, the J end lost 5 bases, and 17 bases lay between the germline ends. This CDR3 region has 15 residues. In germline, CDR1 is LNHNV, CDR2 YYDKDF (reference sequence). The CDR3 here is CATSREWGLGHEQYV. The CDR3 DNA is TGTGCCACCAGCAGGGAGTGGGGACTCGGGCACGAGCAGTACGTC.

This clonotype was detected only a few times. The chain recombines TRBV6-6 with TRBJ2-4; 8 nucleotides align to TRBD1. Per germline, CDR1 MNHNY and CDR2 SVGAGI (reference sequence). Trimming at V came to 5 bases and at J to 7 bases, leaving 7 bases not matched to a gene. The CDR3 has 14 amino acids. The CDR3 loop is CASSVRTGQNIQYF. The CDR3 DNA follows: TGTGCCAGCAGTGTACGGACAGGGCAGAACATTCAGTACTTC.

This clonotype was found a few times. V and J are TRBV27 and TRBJ1-6; D is perhaps TRBD1 (5 bases). There are 15 residues in the CDR3. Trimming stripped 5 bases from V and 4 bases from J, with 12 bases between. The germline V gene encodes CDR1 MNHEY and CDR2 SMNVEV (reference sequence). This CDR3 reads CASSGAAGYNSPLHF. CDR3 bases: TGTGCCAGCAGTGGGGCAGCGGGTTATAATTCACCCCTCCACTTT.

A few counts support this clonotype. CDR3 nucleotide sequence: TGTGCCATCAGTGAGAATCGGGAGGGTTACGAGCAGTACGTC. Encoded protein: CAISENREGYEQYV. This chain connects TRBV10-3 to TRBJ2-7; 8 nucleotides align to TRBD2. The J segment lost 4 bases and the V segment lost 2 bases, leaving 4 bases of the junction unmatched. In germline, CDR1 is ENHRY, CDR2 SYGVKD. This CDR3 comprises 14 residues.

The J gene is TRBJ2-7, the V gene TRBV4-3; perhaps TRBD2 as D (5 bases). The ends were cut back, 1 base at V and 1 base at J, with 11 bases in the middle. Germline CDR1 LGHNA, CDR2 YSLEER. The CDR3 is 15 residues long. CDR3 loop: CASSQGSGTSYEQYF. CDR3 nucleotides: TGCGCCAGCAGCCAAGGGAGCGGCACTTCCTACGAGCAGTACTTC.

The CDR3 DNA reads as TGTGCCAGCGGGTCAGGCCCCCGCTACGAGCAGTACGTC. Its translation: CASGSGPRYEQYV. The chain couples TRBV6-5 to TRBJ2-7; D is unresolved. The CDR3 extends over 13 amino acids. The germline V and J ends were trimmed by 8 bases and 3 bases, with 14 bases remaining between them. In germline, CDR1 is MNHEY, CDR2 SVGAGI.

This clonotype showed up just a few times. The chain is built from TRBV7-9 and TRBJ1-1; tentative D call: TRBD1 (5 bases). Trimming shortened V by 6 bases and J by 2 bases, and 13 bases separated the two germline ends. The CDR3 sequence is 14 residues long. The germline CDR1 and CDR2 sequences are SEHNR and FQNEAQ (reference sequence). CDR3 in DNA: TGTGCCAGCAGAGCTGGGGGTATCAACACTGAAGCTTTCTTT. This translates into CASRAGGINTEAFF.

J is TRBJ1-1 and V is TRBV6-2 or TRBV6-3; no reliable D call. Germline CDR1 is MNHEY and CDR2 is SVGEGT. The V end lost 0 bases, the J end lost 8 bases, and 10 bases lay between the germline ends. The CDR3 sequence is 13 residues long. CDR3 nucleotide sequence: TGTGCCAGCAGTTACTCGGAGGGATGGGAAGCTTTCTTT. Translated: CASSYSEGWEAFF.

This chain connects TRBV6-5 to TRBJ1-2; D possibly corresponds to TRBD1 (6 bases). Germline loops: CDR1 MNHEY, CDR2 SVGAGI. V was cut by 5 bases and J by 7 bases, with 14 bases left in between. There are 13 residues in the CDR3. CDR3 DNA sequence: TGTGCCAGCAGTGGTCGGTCAGGGGCTGGCTACACCTTC. Translating gives CASSGRSGAGYTF.

This clonotype has more than one count but fewer than ten. The chain recombines TRBV29-1 with TRBJ2-5; D unclear. CDR1 and CDR2 from the germline V gene are SQVTM and ANQGSEA. This CDR3 is 13 amino acids long. The ends were cut back, 3 bases at V and 1 base at J, with 9 bases in the middle. CDR3 loop: CSVEARLQETQYF. The CDR3 DNA follows: TGCAGCGTTGAGGCGCGGCTCCAAGAGACCCAGTACTTC.

This clonotype was counted at least ten times. The chain carries TRBV7-2 and TRBJ2-5; 7 nucleotides agree with TRBD2. Losses at the gene ends were 4 bases for V and 1 base for J; bases not matched to a gene: 3. CDR3 length: 14 amino acids. CDR1 SGHTA and CDR2 FQGNSA come from the germline V gene. The CDR3 protein is CASSSAGTQETQYF. The CDR3 nucleotides are TGTGCCAGCAGCTCAGCGGGGACCCAAGAGACCCAGTACTTC.

V usage is TRBV28 and J usage is TRBJ2-7; a weak D match, TRBD2 (5 bases). Trimming removed 4 bases at V and 0 bases at J, with 7 bases between. CDR1 is MDHEN and CDR2 is SYDVKM in the germline V gene. The CDR3 consists of 13 residues. CDR3 in DNA: TGTGCCAGCAGTTCGGGATCCTCCTACGAGCAGTACGTC. Amino acid sequence: CASSSGSSYEQYV.

This clonotype was seen a few times. V and J are TRBV6-5 and TRBJ1-1; unclear D gene. The CDR3 runs to 14 residues. Germline V gene sequence: CDR1 MNHEY, CDR2 SVGAGI. Trimming removed 2 bases from V and 4 bases from J, with 11 bases in between. The CDR3 DNA reads TGTGCCAGCAGTTACGAGGGTATGGGCACTGAAGCTTTCTTT. Translating gives CASSYEGMGTEAFF.

The rearrangement joins TRBV29-1 to TRBJ1-4, with D possibly TRBD1 on 6 matching bases. In germline, CDR1 is SQVTM, CDR2 ANQGSEA. CDR3 size: 13 residues. The V end was cut by 5 bases, the J end by 4 bases, with 11 bases between. CDR3 nucleotides: TGCAGCGTTAGAGGGACAAGTAATGAAAAACTGTTTTTT. It codes for CSVRGTSNEKLFF.

The sample holds a few counts of this clonotype. The chain couples TRBV5-1 to TRBJ1-6, with no clear D. The V and J ends lost 0 bases and 8 bases respectively, with 12 bases between them. In germline, CDR1 is SGHRS, CDR2 YFSETQ. The length of the CDR3 is 15 residues. CDR3 region: CASSLAGREYSPLHF. CDR3 sequence (DNA): TGCGCCAGCAGCTTGGCCGGAAGGGAGTATTCACCCCTCCACTTT.

This clonotype was seen a handful of times. A read error may be the cause here, since a much bigger clone is one base away. This chain uses TRBV7-9 with TRBJ2-7; possibly TRBD2 for D (6 bases). V was pared by 1 base and J by 2 bases, with 9 bases between. Germline V gene lookup returns CDR1 SEHNR and CDR2 FQNEAQ (reference sequence). The length of the CDR3 is 14 residues. The DNA for the CDR3 is TGTGCCAGCAGCTTAGTTACGGGGGCCTACGAGCAGTACTTC. It encodes CASSLVTGAYEQYF.

This clonotype was picked up a small number of times. Here the CDR3 reads CASSLEPPQETQYF. In nucleotides, the CDR3 is TGCGCCAGCAGCTTGGAACCCCCCCAAGAGACCCAGTACTTC. V gene TRBV5-1 combines with J gene TRBJ2-5; D call uncertain. Germline lookup yields CDR1 SGHRS and CDR2 YFSETQ. V was shortened by 0 bases and J by 1 base, with 7 bases between the two germline ends. The CDR3 has 14 residues.

This clonotype was seen many times. The V gene is TRBV4-3, the J gene TRBJ2-5; D remains unclear. CDR1 and CDR2 (germline): LGHNA, YSLEER. V was trimmed by 5 bases and J by 5 bases, leaving 9 bases between them. The CDR3 is made up of 12 amino acids. The CDR3: CASSASGETQYF. In nucleotides, the CDR3 is TGCGCCAGCAGCGCCAGTGGTGAGACCCAGTACTTC.

This clonotype showed up just a few times. The V call is TRBV5-5, the J call TRBJ2-1; tentatively, D is TRBD1 (6 bases). This CDR3 is 15 amino acids long. Between the trimmed V and J ends, which lost 1 base and 5 bases, there was a span of 13 bases. Germline V gives CDR1 SGHKS, CDR2 YYEKEE (reference sequence). This chain's CDR3 is CASSLSQGGHNEQFF. Written as DNA, the CDR3 is TGTGCCAGCAGCTTGTCGCAAGGGGGTCACAATGAGCAGTTCTTC.